One T cell receptor beta chain is described in this entry. The data were obtained in a study of blood T cell repertoires in COVID-19. The protocol was immunoSEQ multiplex PCR, while the TCRdb copy is restricted to in-frame clones and leaves out a portion. The profile covers about 380,000 clones, with 85% to 90% appearing a single time and 1.2% taken by the ten largest. Sequenced material: PBMCs or T cells enriched from blood (not recorded which). The receptor was derived from a woman under 30 who had recovered from COVID-19.

The CDR3 loop reads CASMPGSDTQYF. The DNA of the CDR3 is TGTGCCAGTATGCCGGGATCAGATACGCAGTATTTT. V and J are TRBV7-9 and TRBJ2-3; D possibly corresponds to TRBD2 (5 bases). Trimming removed 9 bases from V and 4 bases from J, with 11 bases in between. Germline lookup yields CDR1 SEHNR and CDR2 FQNEAQ (reference sequence). The CDR3 totals 12 residues.